This T cell receptor beta chain stems from a study of type 1 regulatory T cells. Study in general: An in vitro protocol generated T-allo10, a Tr1-enriched, alloantigen-specific CD4 T cell product. General study results and limits: Compared with non-type 1 regulatory T cells, type 1 regulatory T cells showed a more restricted TCR repertoire.

This clonotype was seen ten or more times. Its antigen is still unknown. Unmatched junction bases numbered 2, after V lost 2 bases and J lost 12 bases. Germline CDR1 and CDR2: DFQATT and SNEGSKA (reference sequence). The CDR3 is 11 amino acids. TCRdb analysed the reads with MiXCR anew, one entry per CDR3 protein. The sample has about 42,000 distinct CDR3 sequences, 9% to 15% seen once. The chain links TRBV20-1 to TRBJ2-1; TRBD2 matches 9 bases. The sequenced sample was cultured non-Tr1 T cells, either the whole culture or a sorted T cell fraction (not recorded which). The origin of this receptor is a human donor in good health. CDR3 sequence: CSARQAGGQFF. DNA for the CDR3: TGCAGTGCTAGACAAGCGGGAGGGCAGTTCTTC.